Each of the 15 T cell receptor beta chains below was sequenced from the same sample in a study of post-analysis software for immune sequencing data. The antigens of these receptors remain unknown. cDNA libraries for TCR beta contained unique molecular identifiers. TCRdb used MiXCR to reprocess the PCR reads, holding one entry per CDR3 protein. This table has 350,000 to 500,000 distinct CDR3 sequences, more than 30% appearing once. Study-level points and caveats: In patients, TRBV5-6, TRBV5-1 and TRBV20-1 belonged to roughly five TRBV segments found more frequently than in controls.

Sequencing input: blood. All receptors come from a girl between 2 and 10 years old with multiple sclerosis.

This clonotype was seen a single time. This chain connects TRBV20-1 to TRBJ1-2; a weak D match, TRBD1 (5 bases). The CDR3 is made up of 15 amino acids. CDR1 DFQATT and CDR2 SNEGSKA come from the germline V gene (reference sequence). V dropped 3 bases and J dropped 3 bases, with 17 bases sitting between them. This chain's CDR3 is CSASPPGPTHYGYTF. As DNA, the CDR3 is TGCAGTGCTAGTCCCCCGGGACCTACCCACTATGGCTACACCTTC.

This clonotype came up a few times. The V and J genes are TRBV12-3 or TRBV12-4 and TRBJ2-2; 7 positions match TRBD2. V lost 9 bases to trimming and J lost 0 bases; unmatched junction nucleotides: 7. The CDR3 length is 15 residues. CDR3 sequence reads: CASTTGGANTGELFF. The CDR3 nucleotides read TGTGCCAGTACTACTGGGGGGGCGAACACCGGGGAGCTGTTTTTT.

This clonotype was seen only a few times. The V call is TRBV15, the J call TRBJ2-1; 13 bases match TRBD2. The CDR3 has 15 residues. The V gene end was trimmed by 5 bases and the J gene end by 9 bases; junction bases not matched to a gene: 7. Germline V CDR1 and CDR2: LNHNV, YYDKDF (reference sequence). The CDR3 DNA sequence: TGTGCCACCAGCCCCACTAGCGGGAGGGCCCGTGAGCAGTTCTTC. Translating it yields CATSPTSGRAREQFF.

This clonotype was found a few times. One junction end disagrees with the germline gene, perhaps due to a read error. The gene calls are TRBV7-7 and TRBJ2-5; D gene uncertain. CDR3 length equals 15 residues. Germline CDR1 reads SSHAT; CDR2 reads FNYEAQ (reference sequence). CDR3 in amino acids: CASSLGLYPSETQYF. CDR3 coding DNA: TGTGCTAGCAGCTTAGGTCTCTACCCCTCGGAGACCCAGTACTTC.

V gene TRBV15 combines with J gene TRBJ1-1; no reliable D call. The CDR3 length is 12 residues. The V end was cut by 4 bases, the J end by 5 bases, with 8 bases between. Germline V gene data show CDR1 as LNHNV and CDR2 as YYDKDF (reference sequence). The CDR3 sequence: CATSTVRTEAFF. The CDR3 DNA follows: TGTGCCACCAGCACCGTACGGACTGAAGCTTTCTTT.

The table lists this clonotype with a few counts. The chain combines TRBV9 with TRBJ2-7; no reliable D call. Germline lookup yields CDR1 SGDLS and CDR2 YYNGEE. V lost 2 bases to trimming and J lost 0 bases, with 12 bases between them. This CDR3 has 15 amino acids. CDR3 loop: CASSVSRHGSYEQYF. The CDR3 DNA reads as TGTGCCAGCAGCGTGTCTAGACACGGCTCCTACGAGCAGTACTTC.

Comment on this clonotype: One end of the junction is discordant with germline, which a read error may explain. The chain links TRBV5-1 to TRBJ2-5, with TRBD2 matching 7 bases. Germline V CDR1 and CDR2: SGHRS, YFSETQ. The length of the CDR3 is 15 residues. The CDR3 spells CANSLREGNSETQYF. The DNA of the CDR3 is TGCGCCAACAGCTTGAGGGAGGGAAATTCGGAGACCCAGTACTTC.

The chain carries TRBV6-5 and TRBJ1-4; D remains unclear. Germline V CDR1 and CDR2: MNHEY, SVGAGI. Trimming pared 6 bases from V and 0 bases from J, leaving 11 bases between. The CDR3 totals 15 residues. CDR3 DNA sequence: TGTGCCAGCAGAAAGGCATTGGCAACTAATGAAAAACTGTTTTTT. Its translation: CASRKALATNEKLFF.

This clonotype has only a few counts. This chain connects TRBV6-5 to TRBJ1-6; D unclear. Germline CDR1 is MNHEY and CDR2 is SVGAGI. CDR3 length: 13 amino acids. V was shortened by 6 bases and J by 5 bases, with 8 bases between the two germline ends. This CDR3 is CASRKEDNSPLHF. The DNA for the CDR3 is TGTGCCAGCAGGAAAGAGGATAATTCACCCCTCCACTTT.

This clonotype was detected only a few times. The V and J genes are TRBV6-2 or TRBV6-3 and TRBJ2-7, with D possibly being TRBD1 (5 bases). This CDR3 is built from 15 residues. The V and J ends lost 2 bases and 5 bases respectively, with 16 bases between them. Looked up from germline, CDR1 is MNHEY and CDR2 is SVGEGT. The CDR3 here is CASSYGFQGGDEQYF. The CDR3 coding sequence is TGTGCCAGCAGTTACGGCTTTCAGGGTGGCGACGAGCAGTACTTC.

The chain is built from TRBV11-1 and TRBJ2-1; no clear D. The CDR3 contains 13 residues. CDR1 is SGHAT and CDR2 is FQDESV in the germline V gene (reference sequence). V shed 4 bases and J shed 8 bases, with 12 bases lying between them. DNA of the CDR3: TGTGCCAGCAGCTCAAGCGAGGTGCATGAGCAGTTCTTC. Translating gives CASSSSEVHEQFF.

The chain's CDR3 is CATSSGTTNEKLFF. For the CDR3, the DNA is TGTGCTACCTCTTCCGGGACTACTAATGAAAAACTGTTTTTT. V usage is TRBV10-3 and J usage is TRBJ1-4; a possible D gene is TRBD1 (5 bases). Germline CDR1 reads ENHRY; CDR2 reads SYGVKD. The CDR3 loop spans 14 amino acids.

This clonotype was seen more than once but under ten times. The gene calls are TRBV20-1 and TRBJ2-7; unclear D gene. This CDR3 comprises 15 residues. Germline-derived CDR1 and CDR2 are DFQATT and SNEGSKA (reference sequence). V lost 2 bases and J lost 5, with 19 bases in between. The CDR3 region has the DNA TGCAGTGCTAGAAAGTCGGGCTTAGAAGGCCACGAGCAGTACTTC. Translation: CSARKSGLEGHEQYF.

The CDR3 loop reads CASSFNQPQHF. The CDR3 coding sequence is TGTGCCAGCAGTTTTAATCAGCCCCAGCATTTT. V usage is TRBV12-3 or TRBV12-4 and J usage is TRBJ1-5; D ambiguous. The CDR3 loop spans 11 amino acids. V was shortened by 3 bases and J by 4 bases, with 1 base between the two germline ends.

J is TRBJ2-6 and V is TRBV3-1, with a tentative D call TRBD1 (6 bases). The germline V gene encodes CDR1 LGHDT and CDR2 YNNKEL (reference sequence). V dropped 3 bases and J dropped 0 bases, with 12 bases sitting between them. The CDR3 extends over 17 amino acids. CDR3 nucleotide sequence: TGTGCCAGCAGCCAGTCGTTCAGGGGCTCTGGGGCCAACGTCCTGACTTTC. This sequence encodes CASSQSFRGSGANVLTF.